One and the same sample provided the 12 T cell receptor beta chains below, sequenced in a study of kidney transplant recipient with SARS-CoV-2 infection. In TCRdb, the reads were re-called with MiXCR into one record per CDR3 protein. Of about 240,000 distinct CDR3 sequences in the sample, 25% to 30% were seen once. Source: a blood sample, taken at baseline and on day 111 from a kidney transplant recipient. The source is a male patient between 25 and 39 years old who had COVID-19 and was a kidney transplant recipient. Some T cells may be the graft donor's.

The table lists this clonotype with a few counts. The rearrangement uses TRBV3-1 and TRBJ1-2; no clear D. The CDR3 has 17 residues. Trimming took off 5 bases at V and 4 bases at J, with 23 bases between the two ends. Per germline, CDR1 LGHDT and CDR2 YNNKEL (reference sequence). The CDR3 loop is CASSCVLTLRKTYGYTF. The CDR3 DNA sequence: TGTGCCAGCAGCTGTGTCCTCACCCTTCGAAAGACCTATGGCTACACCTTC.

This clonotype has a count of ten or more. This chain joins TRBV20-1 and TRBJ1-1; 8 bases map to TRBD1. The germline CDR1 and CDR2 sequences are DFQATT and SNEGSKA (reference sequence). V dropped 2 bases and J dropped 3; count of bases not matched to a gene: 8. The CDR3 is made up of 15 amino acids. The CDR3 DNA follows: TGCAGTGCTAGACCTCTTGACAGGGGTGACACTGAAGCTTTCTTT. Its translation: CSARPLDRGDTEAFF.

Ten or more counts support this clonotype. The rearrangement uses TRBV3-1 and TRBJ1-1; no clear D. CDR1 is LGHDT and CDR2 is YNNKEL in the germline V gene (reference sequence). V was pared by 5 bases and J by 4 bases, with 23 bases between. The CDR3 consists of 17 residues. The CDR3 DNA reads TGTGCCAGCAGCTATCTCAATCCCATTTCAATTCGCACTGAAGCTTTCTTT. This gives the protein CASSYLNPISIRTEAFF.

About this clonotype itself: One end of the junction does not line up with germline, which may come from a read error. V gene TRBV5-3 combines with J gene TRBJ1-2; D is unclear. Being an ORF, TRBV5-3 has a function that is uncertain. The CDR3 spans 16 residues. CDR3 region: CVRNLRVVRKTYGYTF. In nucleotides, the CDR3 is TGTGTCAGAAATCTTAGAGTGGTGAGAAAGACCTATGGCTACACCTTC.

As regards this clonotype: Mismatch with germline at one junction end may stem from a read error. The chain is built from TRBV6-5 and TRBJ2-5; the match to TRBD2 covers 9 bases. Germline V lookup: CDR1 MNHEY, CDR2 SVGAGI. CDR3 length: 16 amino acids. For the CDR3, the DNA is TGTGCCAGCAGGGGTGGGGTAGCGGGAGACCAGGAGACCCAGTACTTC. This sequence encodes CASRGGVAGDQETQYF.

Regarding this clonotype: The likely explanation is a read error, given a far larger clone one base away. The chain combines TRBV11-3 with TRBJ2-5; D remains ambiguous. CDR3 length: 11 residues. Trimming cost V 2 bases and J 11 bases, with 9 bases left between them. Germline V CDR1 and CDR2: SGHNT, YENEEA. As DNA, the CDR3 is TGTGCCAGCAGCTTATGTTCGGAGCAGTACTTC. Protein product: CASSLCSEQYF.

Of note for this clonotype: A much larger clone lies a single base off, so this may be a read error. This sequence joins TRBV6-1 and TRBJ1-2; no clear D. Germline assignment: CDR1 MNHNS and CDR2 SASEGT. V lost 5 bases to trimming and J lost 4 bases, with 23 bases between them. This CDR3 comprises 17 residues. The CDR3 reads CASSIRDECRKTYGYTF. In DNA form, the CDR3 reads TGTGCCAGCAGTATTAGAGACGAATGTAGAAAGACCTATGGCTACACCTTC.

This clonotype was seen ten or more times. The V gene is TRBV24-1, the J gene TRBJ2-5; D is perhaps TRBD2 (5 bases). Germline V lookup: CDR1 KGHDR, CDR2 SFDVKD. V gave up 7 bases and J gave up 3 bases, with 11 bases separating them. The CDR3 runs 13 residues. In DNA, the CDR3 is TGTGCCACCAGCGCTAGAGGGAAAGAGACCCAGTACTTC. It is translated as CATSARGKETQYF.

This CDR3 is CSALSPLFRKAYGYTF. The CDR3 DNA sequence: TGCAGTGCTTTGAGCCCGCTGTTTCGAAAGGCCTATGGCTACACCTTC. The rearrangement joins TRBV20-1 to TRBJ2-7; D gene ambiguous. The J call is in doubt because the DNA end fits TRBJ1-2 better. The germline V gene has CDR1 DFQATT and CDR2 SNEGSKA (reference sequence). This CDR3 is 16 amino acids long.

In this sample, this clonotype turned up many times. V and J are TRBV7-2 and TRBJ2-7, with D perhaps matching TRBD1 (6 bases). The CDR3 loop spans 14 amino acids. Per germline, CDR1 SGHTA and CDR2 FQGNSA. V was clipped by 5 bases and J by 1 base, with 12 bases between them. This chain's CDR3 is CASSGYGQSYEQYF. DNA for the CDR3: TGTGCCAGCAGCGGATACGGACAGTCCTACGAGCAGTACTTC.

This clonotype showed up just a few times. V is TRBV7-9 and J is TRBJ1-1, with 9 bases identical to TRBD1. Germline lookup yields CDR1 SEHNR and CDR2 FQNEAQ (reference sequence). The V gene end was trimmed by 0 bases and the J gene end by 3 bases; junction bases not matched to a gene: 5. The CDR3 sequence is 16 residues long. The chain's CDR3 is CASSLAAGQGYTEAFF. As DNA, the CDR3 is TGTGCCAGCAGCTTAGCAGCGGGACAGGGTTACACTGAAGCTTTCTTT.

As concerns this clonotype: This may stem from a read error, because a much larger clone lies one nucleotide away. The chain employs TRBV5-6 and TRBJ1-2, with no clear D. The ends were cut back, 7 bases at V and 4 bases at J, with 23 bases in the middle. The length of the CDR3 is 16 residues. From germline, CDR1 is SGHDT and CDR2 YYEEEE. CDR3 nucleotides: TGTGCCAGCGCGGATCTCGATAGTCGAAAGACCTATGGCTACACCTTC. Protein product: CASADLDSRKTYGYTF.